This T cell receptor (beta chain) was obtained from a study of cytomegalovirus exposure and HLA in healthy donors. Clones were sequenced by immunoSEQ multiplex PCR, and TCRdb holds only the in-frame ones, with some missing. The sample lists around 140,000 clones, around 90% occurring once. The germline V gene has CDR1 LNHDA and CDR2 SQIVND (reference sequence). There are 12 residues in the CDR3. V lost 2 bases, J lost 7 bases, and 8 bases lay in between. The TCR originated in a man younger than 35 in good health and CMV-seropositive. The sequenced sample consisted of PBMCs. The rearrangement links TRBV19 to TRBJ1-2, with no clear D. The CDR3 loop reads CASSIKRSGYTF. In DNA, the CDR3 is TGTGCCAGTAGTATAAAGAGATCTGGCTACACCTTC.